A single TCR beta chain is shown here with its context. Its antigen is not identified. The data derive from a study of cytomegalovirus exposure and HLA in healthy donors. Whole-study context: Samples from HLA-typed donors yielded about 85 million unique TCRs in an early data release.

The CDR3 is 13 amino acids. The V end was cut by 5 bases, the J end by 1 base, with 8 bases between. Per the germline V gene, CDR1 is MDHEN and CDR2 is SYDVKM. 60 Vbeta and 13 Jbeta primers were used in PCR. TCRdb's table, derived via immunoSEQ multiplex PCR, lists solely in-frame clones and lacks some. The table shows about 190,000 clones, with 60% to 80% occurring only once. Study-level results: Associated with HLA alleles at 0.05 false discovery rate in a later analysis were 16,951 TCR beta sequences. DRB1 showed the most TCR associations and HLA-C the fewest in a later analysis, as rates varied by HLA locus. A likely sequencing artifact accounted for one observed cluster of highly shared sequence variants.

V gene TRBV28 combines with J gene TRBJ1-1, with D possibly matching TRBD1 (6 bases). This clonotype was sampled from a woman aged 25-40 years in good health and CMV-seropositive. Sequenced sample: PBMCs. The CDR3 sequence: CASSPTGNTEAFF. DNA of the CDR3: TGTGCCAGCAGTCCGACAGGGAACACTGAAGCTTTCTTT. The variable domain in full, completed from reference TRBV28 and TRBJ1-1, reads DVKVTQSSRYLVKRTGEKVFLECVQDMDHENMFWYRQDPGLGLRLIYFSYDVKMKEKGDIPEGYSVSREKKERFSLILESASTNQTSMYLCASSPTGNTEAFFGQGTRLTVV.